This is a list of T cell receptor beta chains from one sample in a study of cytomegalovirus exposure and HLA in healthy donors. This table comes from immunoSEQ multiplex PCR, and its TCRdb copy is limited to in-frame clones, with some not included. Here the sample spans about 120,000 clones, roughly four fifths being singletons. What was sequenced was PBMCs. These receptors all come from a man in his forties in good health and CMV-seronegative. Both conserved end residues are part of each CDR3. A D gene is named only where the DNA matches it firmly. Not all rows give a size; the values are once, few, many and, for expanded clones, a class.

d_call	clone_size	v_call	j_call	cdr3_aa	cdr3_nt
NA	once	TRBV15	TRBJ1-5	CATSPQGLDNQPQHF	TGTGCCACCAGCCCCCAGGGCTTAGACAATCAGCCCCAGCATTTT
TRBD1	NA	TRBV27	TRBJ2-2	CASSLSADGTVRLTGELFF	TGTGCCAGCAGTTTATCTGCGGACGGGACAGTTCGGCTAACCGGGGAGCTGTTTTTT
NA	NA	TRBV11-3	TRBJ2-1	CASSEPGGTAAYNEQFF	TGTGCCAGCAGCGAGCCAGGCGGGACAGCGGCCTACAATGAGCAGTTCTTC
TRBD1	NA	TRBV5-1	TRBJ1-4	CASRAGQGDEKLFF	TGCGCCAGCCGAGCGGGACAGGGTGATGAAAAACTGTTTTTT
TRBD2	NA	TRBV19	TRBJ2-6	CASTTGGRGPSGANGLTF	TGTGCCAGTACCACGGGGGGGAGGGGTCCCTCTGGGGCCAACGGCCTGACTTTC
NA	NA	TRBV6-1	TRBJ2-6	CASSGQATGANGLTF	TGTGCCAGCAGTGGACAGGCGACTGGGGCCAACGGCCTGACTTTC
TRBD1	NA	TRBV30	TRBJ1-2	CAWSVTGVGYTF	TGTGCCTGGAGTGTAACAGGGGTCGGCTACACCTTC
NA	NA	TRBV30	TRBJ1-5	CAWSRLSNQPQHF	TGTGCCTGGTCTAGGTTGAGCAATCAGCCCCAGCATTTT
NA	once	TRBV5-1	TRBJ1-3	CASSLAEQSSGNTIYF	TGCGCCAGCAGCTTGGCGGAGCAGAGCTCTGGAAACACCATATATTTT
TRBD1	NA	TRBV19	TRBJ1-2	CASSEPGQSIYGYTF	TGTGCCAGTAGTGAGCCGGGACAGTCAATCTATGGCTACACCTTC
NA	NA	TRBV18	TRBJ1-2	CASSQSGGRGGYTF	TGTGCCAGCTCACAGAGCGGTGGGCGAGGGGGCTACACCTTC
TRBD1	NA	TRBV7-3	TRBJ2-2	CASSSPDRMGGELFF	TGTGCCAGCAGCTCACCGGACAGGATGGGCGGGGAGCTGTTTTTT
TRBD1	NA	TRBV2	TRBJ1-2	CASSSTGGGYTF	TGTGCCAGCAGCTCAACAGGGGGCGGCTACACCTTC
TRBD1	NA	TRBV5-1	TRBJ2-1	CASSGDRDEQFF	TGCGCCAGCAGCGGGGACAGGGACGAGCAGTTCTTC
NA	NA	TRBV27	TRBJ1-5	CASSLLSNQPQHF	TGTGCCAGCAGTTTGTTAAGCAATCAGCCCCAGCATTTT
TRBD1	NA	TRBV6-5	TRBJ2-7	CASREPGQGYEQYF	TGTGCCAGCAGAGAACCGGGACAGGGCTACGAGCAGTACTTC
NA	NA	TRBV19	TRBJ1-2	CASDTPGEGERGYTF	TGTGCCAGTGACACCCCCGGGGAGGGTGAGCGGGGCTACACCTTC
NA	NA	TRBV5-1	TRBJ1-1	CASSLGVPNTEAFF	TGCGCCAGCAGCTTAGGAGTTCCAAACACTGAAGCTTTCTTT
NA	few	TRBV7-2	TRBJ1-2	CASTPWGGNPNYGYTF	TGTGCCAGCACCCCATGGGGCGGAAACCCTAACTATGGCTACACCTTC
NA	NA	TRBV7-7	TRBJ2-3	CASSLGQLDTQYF	TGTGCTAGCAGCTTAGGACAGTTGGATACGCAGTATTTT
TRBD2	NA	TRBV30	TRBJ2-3	CAWSRSSGRTDTQYF	TGTGCCTGGAGTCGATCTAGCGGGAGGACAGATACGCAGTATTTT
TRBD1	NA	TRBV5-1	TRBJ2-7	CASTLDRVGNEQYF	TGCGCCAGCACCCTCGACAGGGTAGGTAACGAGCAGTACTTC
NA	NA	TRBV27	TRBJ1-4	CASSLGTGVPEKLFF	TGTGCCAGCAGTTTGGGGACGGGGGTCCCAGAAAAACTGTTTTTT
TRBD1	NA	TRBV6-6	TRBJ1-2	CATASEGAMSYGYTF	TGTGCCACCGCGAGCGAGGGGGCAATGTCCTATGGCTACACCTTC
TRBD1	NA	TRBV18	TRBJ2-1	CASSQQDRGWSGEQFF	TGTGCCAGCTCCCAACAAGACAGGGGGTGGTCTGGTGAGCAGTTCTTC
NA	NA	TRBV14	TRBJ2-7	CASSLGTQGYGDSEQYF	TGTGCCAGCAGCCTCGGGACACAAGGTTACGGGGATTCCGAGCAGTACTTC
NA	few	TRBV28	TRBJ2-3	CASSLLGGTSTDTQYF	TGTGCCAGCAGTTTATTGGGCGGGACTAGCACAGATACGCAGTATTTT
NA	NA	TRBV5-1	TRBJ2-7	CASTRVTGAPGGTSEQYF	TGCGCCAGCACCCGGGTTACGGGGGCCCCGGGGGGTACTTCCGAGCAGTACTTC
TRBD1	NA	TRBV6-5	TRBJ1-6	CASSRVGQGNSPLHF	TGTGCCAGCAGTCGAGTCGGACAGGGGAATTCACCCCTCCACTTT
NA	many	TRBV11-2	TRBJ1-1	CASSFGGAGNTEAFF	TGTGCCAGCAGCTTTGGGGGGGCTGGGAACACTGAAGCTTTCTTT
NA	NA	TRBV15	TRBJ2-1	CATSRDLGGRVNEQFF	TGTGCCACCAGCAGAGATCTGGGTGGCAGGGTCAATGAGCAGTTCTTC
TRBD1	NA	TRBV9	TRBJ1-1	CASSVGQGEWSDTEAFF	TGTGCCAGCAGCGTTGGACAGGGGGAGTGGTCGGACACTGAAGCTTTCTTT
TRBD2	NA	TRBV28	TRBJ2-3	CASSLGLAGVSTDTQYF	TGTGCCAGCAGTTTGGGACTAGCGGGAGTAAGCACAGATACGCAGTATTTT
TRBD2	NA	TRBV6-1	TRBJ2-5	CASSASGAGEETQYF	TGTGCCAGCAGCGCGAGCGGGGCGGGGGAAGAGACCCAGTACTTC
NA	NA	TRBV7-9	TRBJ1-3	CASSLWPGVGQNTIYF	TGTGCCAGCAGCTTATGGCCGGGTGTTGGTCAAAACACCATATATTTT
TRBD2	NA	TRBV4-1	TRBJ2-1	CASSRPGLDQNEQFF	TGCGCCAGCAGCCGTCCGGGACTAGATCAGAATGAGCAGTTCTTC
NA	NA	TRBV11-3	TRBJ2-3	CASSSWGDRTDTQYF	TGTGCCAGCAGCTCATGGGGGGATCGGACAGATACGCAGTATTTT
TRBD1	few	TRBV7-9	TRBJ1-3	CASSLQSAGTGAGYTIYF	TGTGCCAGCAGCCTACAATCCGCCGGGACAGGGGCTGGTTACACCATATATTTT
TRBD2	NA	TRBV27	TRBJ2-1	CASSPQGLATYNEQFF	TGTGCCAGCAGTCCGCAGGGACTAGCGACCTACAATGAGCAGTTCTTC
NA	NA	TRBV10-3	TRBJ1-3	CAISHELSGNTIYF	TGTGCCATCAGCCACGAGTTATCCGGAAACACCATATATTTT
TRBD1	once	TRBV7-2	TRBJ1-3	CASATGDGNTIYF	TGTGCCAGCGCGACAGGGGACGGAAACACCATATATTTT
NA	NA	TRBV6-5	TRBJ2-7	CASRQLSGTAYEQYF	TGTGCCAGCAGACAGCTCTCTGGCACCGCCTACGAGCAGTACTTC
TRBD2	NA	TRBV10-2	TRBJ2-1	CASSEISGGPFF	TGCGCCAGCAGCGAGATCAGCGGGGGGCCGTTCTTC
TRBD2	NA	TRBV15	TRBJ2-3	CATRRSGGHTDTQYF	TGTGCCACCAGAAGGAGCGGGGGACACACAGATACGCAGTATTTT
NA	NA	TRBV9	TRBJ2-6	CASSFPLSSGANVLTF	TGTGCCAGCAGCTTCCCATTGAGCTCTGGGGCCAACGTCCTGACTTTC
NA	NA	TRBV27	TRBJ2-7	CASSPQTHSYEQYF	TGTGCCAGCAGTCCGCAAACTCACTCCTACGAGCAGTACTTC
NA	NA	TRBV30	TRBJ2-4	CALDSPGDIQYF	TGTGCCCTGGACTCCCCGGGGGACATTCAGTACTTC
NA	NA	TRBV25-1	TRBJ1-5	CASSPRQGNQPQHF	TGTGCCAGCAGTCCGCGACAAGGCAATCAGCCCCAGCATTTT
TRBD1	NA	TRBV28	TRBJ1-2	CASSRGTGGVYGYTF	TGTGCCAGCAGTAGGGGGACAGGGGGCGTCTATGGCTACACCTTC
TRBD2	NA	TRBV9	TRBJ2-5	CASSGSSGGGQETQYF	TGTGCCAGCAGCGGGTCCTCGGGAGGGGGACAAGAGACCCAGTACTTC
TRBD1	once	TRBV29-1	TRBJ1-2	CSVDLSGTGASGYTF	TGCAGCGTTGACTTATCCGGGACAGGGGCTAGTGGCTACACCTTC
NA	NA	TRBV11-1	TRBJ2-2	CASSRGDITGELFF	TGTGCCAGCAGCAGGGGTGACATCACCGGGGAGCTGTTTTTT
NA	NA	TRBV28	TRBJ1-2	CASSLSRYGYTF	TGTGCCAGCAGTTTAAGCCGCTATGGCTACACCTTC
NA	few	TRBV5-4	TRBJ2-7	CASSLQGSSYEQYF	TGTGCCAGCAGCTTGCAGGGAAGCTCCTACGAGCAGTACTTC
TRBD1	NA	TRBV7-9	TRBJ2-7	CASSPGQGPYEQYF	TGTGCCAGCAGCCCTGGACAGGGACCCTACGAGCAGTACTTC
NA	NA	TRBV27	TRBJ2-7	CASSLWGSEQYF	TGTGCCAGCAGTTTATGGGGCTCCGAGCAGTACTTC
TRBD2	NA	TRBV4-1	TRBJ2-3	CASSLPSGGFGTQYF	TGCGCCAGCAGCCTACCTAGCGGGGGATTTGGTACGCAGTATTTT